This T cell receptor (beta chain) comes out of a study of blood T cell repertoires in COVID-19. Study as a whole: COVID-19 samples from acute and convalescent phases originated in the United States, Italy and Spain. PBMCs, B-cell-depleted T cells, or T cells provided the cDNA or gDNA that made up the material.

Trimming stripped 0 bases from V and 6 bases from J, with 8 bases between. Germline lookup yields CDR1 SGHRS and CDR2 YFSETQ. The CDR3 has 13 residues. Authors' methods: Amplification with reference gene primers provided the estimates of nucleated cell counts. Clones were sequenced by immunoSEQ multiplex PCR, and TCRdb holds only the in-frame ones, with some missing. For V, J and clone size, that table is used; D and trimming come from the DNA. The top ten hold around 0.3% of the sample, which has roughly 700,000 clones, 85% to 90% seen once. Sequenced: peripheral blood. V and J are TRBV5-1 and TRBJ2-3; D perhaps matches TRBD2 (5 bases). The receptor was isolated from a woman between 18 and 30 years old with acute or convalescent COVID-19. CDR3 sequence reads: CASSLEGADTQYF. Written as DNA, the CDR3 is TGCGCCAGCAGCTTGGAGGGAGCCGATACGCAGTATTTT.